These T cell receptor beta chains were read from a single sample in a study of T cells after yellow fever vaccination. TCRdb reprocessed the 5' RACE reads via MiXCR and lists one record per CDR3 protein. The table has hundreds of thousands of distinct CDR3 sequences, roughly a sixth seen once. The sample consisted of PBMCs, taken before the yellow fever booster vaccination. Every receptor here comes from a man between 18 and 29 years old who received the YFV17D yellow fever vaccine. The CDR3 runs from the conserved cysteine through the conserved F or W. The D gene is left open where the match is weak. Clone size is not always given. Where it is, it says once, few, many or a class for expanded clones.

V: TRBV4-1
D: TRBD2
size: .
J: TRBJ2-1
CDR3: CASSQEAGAVSYNEQFF
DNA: TGCGCCAGCAGCCAAGAAGCGGGGGCAGTTTCCTACAATGAGCAGTTCTTC

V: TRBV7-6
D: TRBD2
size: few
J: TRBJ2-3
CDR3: CASSPTSGPAGDTQYF
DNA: TGTGCCAGCAGCCCGACTAGCGGCCCCGCGGGAGATACGCAGTATTTT

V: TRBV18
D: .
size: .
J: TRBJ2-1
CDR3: CASSPSSGNEQFF
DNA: TGTGCCAGCTCACCCTCGAGCGGCAATGAGCAGTTCTTC

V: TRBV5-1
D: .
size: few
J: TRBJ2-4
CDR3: CASSSTVAKNIQYF
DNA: TGCGCCAGCAGCTCAACAGTAGCCAAAAACATTCAGTACTTC

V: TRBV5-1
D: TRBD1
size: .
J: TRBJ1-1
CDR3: CASSPGQGVANTEAFF
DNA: TGCGCCAGCAGCCCTGGACAGGGGGTCGCGAACACTGAAGCTTTCTTT

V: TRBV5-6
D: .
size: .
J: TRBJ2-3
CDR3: CASTPGRSSTDTQYF
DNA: TGTGCCAGCACCCCCGGCCGGTCTAGCACAGATACGCAGTATTTT

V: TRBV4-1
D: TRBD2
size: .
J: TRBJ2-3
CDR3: CASSQELASSTDTQYF
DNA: TGCGCCAGCAGCCAAGAACTAGCGTCTAGCACAGATACGCAGTATTTT

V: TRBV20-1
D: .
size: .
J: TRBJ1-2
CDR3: CSAIEGYGYTF
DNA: TGCAGTGCTATAGAGGGCTATGGCTACACCTTC

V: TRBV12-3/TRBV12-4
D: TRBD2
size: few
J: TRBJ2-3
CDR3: CASSLVLAGPTDTQYF
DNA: TGTGCCAGCAGTTTAGTACTAGCGGGTCCCACAGATACGCAGTATTTT

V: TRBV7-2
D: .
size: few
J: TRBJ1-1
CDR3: CATSGWWTEAFF
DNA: TGTGCCACCTCGGGGTGGTGGACTGAAGCTTTCTTT

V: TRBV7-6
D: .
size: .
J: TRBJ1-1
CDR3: CASSFLVGIEAFF
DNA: TGTGCCAGCAGCTTTTTGGTGGGAATTGAAGCTTTCTTT

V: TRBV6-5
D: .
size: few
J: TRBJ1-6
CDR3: CASSYSRPGTGDSPLHF
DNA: TGTGCCAGCAGTTACTCCCGTCCGGGTACAGGCGACTCACCCCTCCACTTT

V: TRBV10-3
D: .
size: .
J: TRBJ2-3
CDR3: CAISERLQDTQYF
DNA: TGTGCCATCAGTGAACGGCTCCAAGATACGCAGTATTTT

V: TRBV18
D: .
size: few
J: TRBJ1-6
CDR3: CASSPAPVNSPLHF
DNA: TGTGCCAGCTCACCAGCGCCGGTCAATTCACCCCTCCACTTT

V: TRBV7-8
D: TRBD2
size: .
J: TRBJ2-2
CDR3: CASSLASGGGSGELFF
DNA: TGTGCCAGCAGCTTAGCTAGCGGGGGAGGGTCCGGGGAGCTGTTTTTT

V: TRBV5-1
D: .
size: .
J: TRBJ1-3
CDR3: CASSLEGEAGNTIYF
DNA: TGCGCCAGCAGCTTGGAGGGGGAGGCCGGAAACACCATATATTTT

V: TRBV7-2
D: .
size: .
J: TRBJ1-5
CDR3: CASSQGGDQPQHF
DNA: TGTGCCAGCAGCCAAGGGGGGGATCAGCCCCAGCATTTT

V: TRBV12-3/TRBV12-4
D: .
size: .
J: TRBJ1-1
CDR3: CASSFYSGRNTEAFF
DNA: TGTGCCAGCAGTTTCTATAGCGGGCGGAACACTGAAGCTTTCTTT

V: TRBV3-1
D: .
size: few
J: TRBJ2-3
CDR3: CASSQDQARARDTQYF
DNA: TGTGCCAGCAGCCAAGATCAAGCCAGGGCAAGAGATACGCAGTATTTT

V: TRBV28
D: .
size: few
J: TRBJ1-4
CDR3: CASIRAPPRTTNEKLFF
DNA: TGTGCCAGTATTAGAGCCCCCCCGAGAACAACTAATGAAAAACTGTTTTTT

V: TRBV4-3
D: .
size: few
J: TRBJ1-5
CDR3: CASSQDPTINQPQHF
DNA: TGCGCCAGCAGCCAAGATCCCACGATCAATCAGCCCCAGCATTTT

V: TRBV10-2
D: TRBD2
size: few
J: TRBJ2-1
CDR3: CASSELASGEDEQFF
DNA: TGCGCCAGCAGTGAGTTGGCTAGCGGGGAAGATGAGCAGTTCTTC